One sample yielded the 18 T cell receptor beta chains listed below, sequenced in a study of identifying expanded T cells in peripheral blood. Only in-frame clones appear in the TCRdb table, and some are missing; sequencing was by immunoSEQ multiplex PCR. The sample records roughly 56,000 clones, about four fifths being singletons. The sequenced material came from blood. These receptor sequences come from a person between 18 and 69 years old in good health.

The chain has TRBV19 and TRBJ1-1; D is undetermined. CDR3 length: 16 residues. The V gene lost 6 bases and the J gene lost 4 bases, with 21 bases spanning the gap. Per the germline V gene, CDR1 is LNHDA and CDR2 is SQIVND (reference sequence). The CDR3 region is CASRLPGSPSSTEAFF. The CDR3 bases are TGTGCCAGTAGACTACCGGGCTCACCTTCGAGCACTGAAGCTTTCTTT.

This chain uses TRBV30 with TRBJ2-1; a weak D match, TRBD2 (6 bases). This CDR3 contains 14 residues. Germline values: CDR1 GTSNPN, CDR2 SVGIG (reference sequence). Trimming took off 8 bases at V and 0 bases at J, with 14 bases between the two ends. DNA for the CDR3: TGTGCCCAGGGAGTCGGGGGCTCCTACAATGAGCAGTTCTTC. It is translated as CAQGVGGSYNEQFF.

The chain uses TRBV9 and TRBJ2-2; D is undetermined. The germline gives CDR1 SGDLS, CDR2 YYNGEE. The CDR3 totals 13 residues. V was trimmed by 0 bases and J by 6 bases, leaving 6 bases between them. CDR3 DNA sequence: TGTGCCAGCAGCGTAGTAGGGTCCGGGGAGCTGTTTTTT. Its translation: CASSVVGSGELFF.

V is TRBV7-3 and J is TRBJ2-3; no clear D gene. Trimming took 3 bases from V and 0 from J, leaving 7 bases between them. The CDR3 totals 14 residues. Looked up from germline, CDR1 is SGHTA and CDR2 is FQGTGA. The CDR3 protein is CASSFRASTDTQYF. DNA for the CDR3: TGTGCCAGCAGCTTCAGAGCTAGCACAGATACGCAGTATTTT.

The chain links TRBV19 to TRBJ2-2; TRBD2 aligns across 8 bases. There are 16 residues in the CDR3. J was trimmed by 1 base and V by 3 bases; bases with no gene match: 4. Germline CDR1 LNHDA, CDR2 SQIVND (reference sequence). CDR3 sequence (DNA): TGTGCCAGTAGTATCAAGGCGGGAGGGAACACCGGGGAGCTGTTTTTT. It yields the protein CASSIKAGGNTGELFF.

The rearrangement joins TRBV19 to TRBJ2-2, with D hard to call. Trimming cost V 5 bases and J 0 bases, with 10 bases left between them. The germline V gene has CDR1 LNHDA and CDR2 SQIVND (reference sequence). The CDR3 has 15 residues. The CDR3 region is CASSYRTANTGELFF. DNA of the CDR3: TGTGCCAGTAGTTATCGGACGGCGAACACCGGGGAGCTGTTTTTT. The whole variable domain, remainder taken from reference TRBV19 and TRBJ2-2, is DGGITQSPKYLFRKEGQNVTLSCEQNLNHDAMYWYRQDPGQGLRLIYYSQIVNDFQKGDIAEGYSVSREKKESFPLTVTSAQKNPTAFYLCASSYRTANTGELFFGEGSRLTVL.

The chain joins TRBV6-5 to TRBJ1-2; TRBD1 is a possible D gene (5 bases). V gave up 0 bases and J gave up 8 bases, with 13 bases separating them. Looked up from germline, CDR1 is MNHEY and CDR2 is SVGAGI. The CDR3 loop spans 14 amino acids. The CDR3 DNA follows: TGTGCCAGCAGTTACTCCGGGACGGTGGTGGGCTACACCTTC. Translated, it gives CASSYSGTVVGYTF.

This chain links TRBV5-1 with TRBJ2-1; 8 positions agree with TRBD2. V dropped 2 bases and J dropped 7; count of bases not matched to a gene: 8. CDR1 SGHRS and CDR2 YFSETQ come from the germline V gene. The CDR3 has 15 amino acids. The CDR3 DNA follows: TGCGCCAGCAGCTTTAGCAGCGGGAGAGGTAATGAGCAGTTCTTC. Its protein is CASSFSSGRGNEQFF.

V usage is TRBV7-3 and J usage is TRBJ2-1, with D possibly matching TRBD2 (6 bases). V was cut by 6 bases and J by 7 bases, with 13 bases left in between. This CDR3 is built from 13 residues. Germline assignment: CDR1 SGHTA and CDR2 FQGTGA. CDR3 coding DNA: TGTGCCAGCAGTCTAAGTGGGACTAATGAGCAGTTCTTC. This codes for CASSLSGTNEQFF. Filled out from reference TRBV7-3 and TRBJ2-1, the complete variable domain reads GAGVSQTPSNKVTEKGKYVELRCDPISGHTALYWYRQSLGQGPEFLIYFQGTGAADDSGLPNDRFFAVRPEGSVSTLKIQRTERGDSAVYLCASSLSGTNEQFFGPGTRLTVL.

V gene TRBV2 combines with J gene TRBJ2-1, with D tentatively TRBD2 (5 bases). This CDR3 is built from 13 residues. Germline CDR1 is SNHLY and CDR2 is FYNNEI. V was pared by 4 bases and J by 9 bases, with 13 bases between. The CDR3 is CASSAREVSEQFF. The CDR3 DNA sequence: TGTGCCAGCAGTGCGAGGGAAGTGAGTGAGCAGTTCTTC.

This clone was counted only a few times. The rearrangement links TRBV6-6 to TRBJ2-7; D gene ambiguous. Trimming left V 8 bases short and J 7 bases short, with 15 bases between. The CDR3 runs 12 residues. CDR1 is MNHNY and CDR2 is SVGAGI in the germline V gene (reference sequence). For the CDR3, the DNA is TGTGCCAGCGGCCCCGCACCTCGGGAGCAGTACGTC. It codes for CASGPAPREQYV.

J is TRBJ2-6 and V is TRBV27; D not certain. Germline CDR1 and CDR2: MNHEY and SMNVEV (reference sequence). The CDR3 consists of 14 residues. The V and J ends lost 6 bases and 0 bases respectively, with 6 bases between them. CDR3 bases: TGTGCCAGCAGCAGTAGCTCTGGGGCCAACGTCCTGACTTTC. Translation gives CASSSSSGANVLTF.

DNA of the CDR3: TGTGCCAGCAGCTCCACGGCTCAACGGGGCGGGGAGCTGTTTTTT. Translated, it gives CASSSTAQRGGELFF. V gene TRBV7-3 combines with J gene TRBJ2-2; possible D gene TRBD2, 5 bases. The CDR3 covers 15 residues. Germline loops: CDR1 SGHTA, CDR2 FQGTGA. The V gene lost 4 bases and the J gene lost 7 bases, with 16 bases spanning the gap.

The J gene is TRBJ2-6, the V gene TRBV19; no definite D call. The CDR3 loop spans 15 amino acids. V was trimmed by 5 bases and J by 0 bases, leaving 8 bases between them. Germline V gives CDR1 LNHDA, CDR2 SQIVND (reference sequence). This chain's CDR3 is CASSAAASGANVLTF. CDR3 nucleotides: TGTGCCAGTAGTGCGGCAGCCTCTGGGGCCAACGTCCTGACTTTC.

This chain links TRBV4-1 with TRBJ2-3, with D maybe TRBD1 (8 bases). The V end lost 1 base, the J end lost 5 bases, and 16 bases lay between the germline ends. The CDR3 length is 16 residues. Germline CDR1 reads MGHRA; CDR2 reads YSYEKL. The chain's CDR3 is CASSQALHRGGDTQYF. CDR3 DNA sequence: TGCGCCAGCAGCCAAGCTCTCCACAGGGGGGGAGATACGCAGTATTTT.

The chain is built from TRBV7-2 and TRBJ1-5, with 8 nucleotides matching TRBD1. From germline, CDR1 is SGHTA and CDR2 FQGNSA. Trimming removed 6 bases from V and 6 bases from J; junction bases left unmatched: 4. The CDR3 contains 13 residues. As DNA, the CDR3 is TGTGCCAGCAGTCAGGGGGCGATTCAGCCCCAGCATTTT. The encoded protein is CASSQGAIQPQHF.

The chain combines TRBV30 with TRBJ2-5; 9 nucleotides match TRBD1. The CDR3 has 12 residues. Losses at the gene ends were 4 bases for V and 4 bases for J; bases not matched to a gene: 1. In germline, CDR1 is GTSNPN, CDR2 SVGIG (reference sequence). CDR3 in DNA: TGTGCCTGGAAGACAGGGGGAGAGACCCAGTACTTC. Protein sequence: CAWKTGGETQYF.

The chain combines TRBV18 with TRBJ2-1, with TRBD1 matching 9 bases. This CDR3 comprises 14 residues. Germline assignment: CDR1 KGHSH and CDR2 LQKENI. With V trimmed by 6 bases and J by 6 bases, 6 bases remained unmatched. The CDR3 coding sequence is TGTGCCAGCTCCCCGGGACAGGGTCTCAATGAGCAGTTCTTC. This sequence encodes CASSPGQGLNEQFF.